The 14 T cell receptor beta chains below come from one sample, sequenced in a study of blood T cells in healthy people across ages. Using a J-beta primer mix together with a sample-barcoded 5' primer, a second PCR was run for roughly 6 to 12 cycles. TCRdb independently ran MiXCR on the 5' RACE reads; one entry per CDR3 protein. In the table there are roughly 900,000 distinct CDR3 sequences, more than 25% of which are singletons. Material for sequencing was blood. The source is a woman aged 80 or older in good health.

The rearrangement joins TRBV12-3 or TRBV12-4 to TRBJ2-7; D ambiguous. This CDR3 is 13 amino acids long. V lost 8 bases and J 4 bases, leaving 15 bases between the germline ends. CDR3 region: CASCGPLSYEQYF. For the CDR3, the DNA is TGTGCCAGCTGCGGACCCCTAAGTTACGAGCAGTACTTC.

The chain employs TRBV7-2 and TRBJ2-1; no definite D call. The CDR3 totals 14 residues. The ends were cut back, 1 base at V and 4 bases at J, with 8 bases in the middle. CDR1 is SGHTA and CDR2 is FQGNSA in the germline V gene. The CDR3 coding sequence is TGTGCCAGCAGCTTAGAAGTACTTTACAATGAGCAGTTCTTC. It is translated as CASSLEVLYNEQFF.

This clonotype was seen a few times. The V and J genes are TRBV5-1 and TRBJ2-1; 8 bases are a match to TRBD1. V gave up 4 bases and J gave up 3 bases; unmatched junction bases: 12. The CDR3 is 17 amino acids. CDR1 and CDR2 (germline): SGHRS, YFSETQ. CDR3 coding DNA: TGCGCCAGCAGCACTGGACAGGGCCGACTCTTCTACAATGAGCAGTTCTTC. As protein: CASSTGQGRLFYNEQFF.

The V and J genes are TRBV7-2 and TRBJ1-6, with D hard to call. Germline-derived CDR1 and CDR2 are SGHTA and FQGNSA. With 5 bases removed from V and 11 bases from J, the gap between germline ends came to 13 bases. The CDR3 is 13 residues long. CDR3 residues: CTSSPWKPAPLHF. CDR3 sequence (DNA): TGTACCAGCAGCCCTTGGAAACCAGCACCCCTCCACTTT. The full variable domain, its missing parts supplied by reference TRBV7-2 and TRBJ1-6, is GAGVSQSPSNKVTEKGKDVELRCDPISGHTALYWYRQSLGQGLEFLIYFQGNSAPDKSGLPSDRFSAERTGGSVSTLTIQRTQQEDSAVYLCTSSPWKPAPLHFGNGTRLTVT.

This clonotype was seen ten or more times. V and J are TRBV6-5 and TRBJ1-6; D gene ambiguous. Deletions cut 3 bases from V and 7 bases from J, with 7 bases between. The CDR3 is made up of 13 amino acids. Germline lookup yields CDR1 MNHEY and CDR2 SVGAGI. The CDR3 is CASSYEKNSPLHF. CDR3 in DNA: TGTGCCAGCAGTTATGAGAAGAATTCACCCCTCCACTTT.

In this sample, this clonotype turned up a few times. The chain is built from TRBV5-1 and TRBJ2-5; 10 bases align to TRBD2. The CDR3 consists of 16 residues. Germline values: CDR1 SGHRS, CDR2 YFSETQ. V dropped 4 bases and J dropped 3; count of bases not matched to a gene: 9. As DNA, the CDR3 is TGCGCCAGCAGCGGTAAAGCGGGGGGGTCAGAAGAGACCCAGTACTTC. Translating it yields CASSGKAGGSEETQYF.

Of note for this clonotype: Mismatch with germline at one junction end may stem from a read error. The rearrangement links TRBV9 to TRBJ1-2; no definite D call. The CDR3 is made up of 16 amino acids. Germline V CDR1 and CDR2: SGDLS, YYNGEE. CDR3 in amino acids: CASSHGQAGLDYGHTF. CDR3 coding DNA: TGTGCCAGCAGCCACGGCCAAGCGGGTCTGGACTATGGCCACACCTTC. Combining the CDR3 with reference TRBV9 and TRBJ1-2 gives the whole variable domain DSGVTQTPKHLITATGQRVTLRCSPRSGDLSVYWYQQSLDQGLQFLIQYYNGEERAKGNILERFSAQQFPDLHSELNLSSLELGDSALYFCASSHGQAGLDYGHTFGSGTRLTVV.

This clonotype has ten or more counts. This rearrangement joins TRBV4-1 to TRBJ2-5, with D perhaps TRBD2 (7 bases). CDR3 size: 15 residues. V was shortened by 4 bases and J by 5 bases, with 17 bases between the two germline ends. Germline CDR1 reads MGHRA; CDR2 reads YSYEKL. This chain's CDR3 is CASSRVRGGEETQYF. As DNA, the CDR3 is TGCGCCAGCAGCCGGGTTAGGGGGGGCGAGGAGACCCAGTACTTC.

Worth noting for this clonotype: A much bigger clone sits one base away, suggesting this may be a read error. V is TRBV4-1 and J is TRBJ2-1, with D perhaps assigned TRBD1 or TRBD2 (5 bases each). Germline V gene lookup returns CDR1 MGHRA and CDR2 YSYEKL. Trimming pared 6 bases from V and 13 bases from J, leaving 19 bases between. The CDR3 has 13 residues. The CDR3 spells CASSWGGRETQFF. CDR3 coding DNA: TGCGCCAGCAGTTGGGGCGGGCGAGAGACCCAGTTCTTC.

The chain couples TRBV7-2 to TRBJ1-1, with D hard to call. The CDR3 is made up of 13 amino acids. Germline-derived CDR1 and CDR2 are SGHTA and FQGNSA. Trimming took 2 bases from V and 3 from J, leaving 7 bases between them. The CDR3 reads CASSLRWDTEAFF. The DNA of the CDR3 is TGTGCCAGCAGCTTAAGATGGGACACTGAAGCTTTCTTT. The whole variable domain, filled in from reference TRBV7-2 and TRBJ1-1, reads GAGVSQSPSNKVTEKGKDVELRCDPISGHTALYWYRQSLGQGLEFLIYFQGNSAPDKSGLPSDRFSAERTGGSVSTLTIQRTQQEDSAVYLCASSLRWDTEAFFGQGTRLTVV.

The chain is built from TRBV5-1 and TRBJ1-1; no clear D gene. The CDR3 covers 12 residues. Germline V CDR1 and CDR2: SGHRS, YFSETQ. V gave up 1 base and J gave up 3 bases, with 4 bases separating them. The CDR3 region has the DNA TGCGCCAGCAGCTTGCACCACACTGAAGCTTTCTTT. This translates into CASSLHHTEAFF.

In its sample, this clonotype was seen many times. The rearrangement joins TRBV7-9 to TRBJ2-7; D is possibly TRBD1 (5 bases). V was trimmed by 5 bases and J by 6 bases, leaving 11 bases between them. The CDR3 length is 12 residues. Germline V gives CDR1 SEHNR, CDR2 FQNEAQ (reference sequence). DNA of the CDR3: TGTGCCAGCAGCAAAGGGGTAGCCGAGCAGTACTTC. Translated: CASSKGVAEQYF.

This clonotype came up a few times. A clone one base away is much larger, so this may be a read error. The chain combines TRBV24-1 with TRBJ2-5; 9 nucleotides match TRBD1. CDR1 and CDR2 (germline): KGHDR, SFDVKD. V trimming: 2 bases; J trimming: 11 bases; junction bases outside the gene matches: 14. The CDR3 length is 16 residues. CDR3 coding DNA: TGTGCCACCAGTGATTGGTCGGGACAGGGAGCAATGAGGCAGTACTTC. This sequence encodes CATSDWSGQGAMRQYF.

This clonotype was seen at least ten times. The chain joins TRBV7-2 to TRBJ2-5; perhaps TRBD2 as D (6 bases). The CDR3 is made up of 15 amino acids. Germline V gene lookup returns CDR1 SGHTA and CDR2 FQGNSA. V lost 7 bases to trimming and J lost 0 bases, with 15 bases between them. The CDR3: CASTVAVAYQETQYF. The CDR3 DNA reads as TGTGCCAGCACCGTAGCGGTTGCCTACCAAGAGACCCAGTACTTC.